This T cell receptor (beta chain) was identified in a study of vaccination effects on CD4 cells after COVID-19. Before sequencing took place, the ViraFEST assay used viral peptide pools to expand antigen-specific CD4+ T cells. CD4+ T cells were isolated after 10 days of culture. About this clone itself: The antigen remains undetermined.

Germline loops: CDR1 SNHLY, CDR2 FYNNEI. CDR3 length: 15 amino acids. After removal of 6 bases from V and 6 bases from J, the junction contained 6 bases not matched to a gene. Libraries were prepared by immunoSEQ multiplex PCR; TCRdb keeps only in-frame clonotypes and omits some of them. The sample lists under 65,000 clones; roughly 80% were seen once. The sample consisted of CD4+ T cells from PBMCs cultured with HCoV-229E spike peptides, taken before COVID-19 vaccination. The rearrangement joins TRBV2 to TRBJ2-1; 12 bases agree with TRBD2. This clonotype was sampled from a human donor who received a COVID-19 vaccine. The CDR3 reads CASSFGLAGFNEQFF. The CDR3 DNA reads TGTGCCAGCAGCTTCGGACTAGCGGGGTTCAATGAGCAGTTCTTC.